A selection of T cell receptor beta chains follows, all from one sample in a study of blood T cell repertoires in COVID-19. TCRdb's copy holds only in-frame clones and misses some; the assay was immunoSEQ multiplex PCR. The sample lists around 170,000 clones, around two thirds seen once, with under 3.5% in the top ten. Material: peripheral blood. The source of these receptors is an elderly woman with acute or convalescent COVID-19. CDR3s include the opening cysteine and the closing phenylalanine or tryptophan. The order of the fields is clone size, V gene, J gene, D gene, CDR3 DNA, CDR3 protein. D genes are given only for firm matches. Rows may omit the clone size; those that give it use once, few, many or a size class.

once,TRBV7-7,TRBJ2-7,NA,TGTGCCAGCAGCCGCGGGACGGGATCCTACGAGCAGTACTTC,CASSRGTGSYEQYF
few,TRBV25-1,TRBJ2-5,NA,TGTGCCAGCAGTGAAATCGGGATAGAGACCCAGTACTTC,CASSEIGIETQYF
NA,TRBV19,TRBJ2-7,TRBD2,TGTGCCAGTAGTATCCGGGCGGGAGGTCCCTACGAGCAGTACTTC,CASSIRAGGPYEQYF
NA,TRBV9,TRBJ1-3,NA,TGTGCCAGCAGCGTAGACGGCTCTGGAAACACCATATATTTT,CASSVDGSGNTIYF
NA,TRBV28,TRBJ2-7,TRBD2,TGTGCCAGCAGAACCCCGGGACTAGCGAGGGAGCAGTACTTC,CASRTPGLAREQYF
NA,TRBV11-2,TRBJ2-1,NA,TGTGCCAGCAGCTTGTCACGGTACTCCTACAATGAGCAGTTCTTC,CASSLSRYSYNEQFF
NA,TRBV25-1,TRBJ2-2,NA,TGTGCCAGCGGAACTACCTTTGGGGGCAGAAACACCGGGGAGCTGTTTTTT,CASGTTFGGRNTGELFF
NA,TRBV5-4,TRBJ1-2,TRBD1,TGTGCCAGCAGCGAGACCGGGACAGTATTTCGAGCTAACTATGGCTACACCTTC,CASSETGTVFRANYGYTF
NA,TRBV19,TRBJ2-2,NA,TGTGCCAGTATCGGGACAAGGAACACCGGGGAGCTGTTTTTT,CASIGTRNTGELFF
NA,TRBV5-1,TRBJ1-1,NA,TGCGCCAGCAGCTCAAGCCTCACCACTGAAGCTTTCTTT,CASSSSLTTEAFF
NA,TRBV27,TRBJ1-1,NA,TGTGCCAGCAGGGTGGACATATACACTGAAGCTTTCTTT,CASRVDIYTEAFF
NA,TRBV18,TRBJ2-7,TRBD1,TGTGCCAGCTCACCAGACAGGGGGGTCTCCGAGCAGTACTTC,CASSPDRGVSEQYF
NA,TRBV4-2,TRBJ2-7,TRBD2,TGTGCCAGCAGCCAAGGGTCACTAGCGGACCCGTGGGAGCAGTACTTC,CASSQGSLADPWEQYF
few,TRBV5-6,TRBJ2-5,NA,TGTGCCAGCAGCTTGCCCCCGGGGGAAGAGACCCAGTACTTC,CASSLPPGEETQYF
few,TRBV30,TRBJ2-7,TRBD2,TGTGCCTGGAGTGTAGGACTAGCGGGAGAGCAGTACTTC,CAWSVGLAGEQYF
NA,TRBV30,TRBJ2-7,NA,TGTGCCTGGAGTGTTATGGGGAGCTCCTACGAGCAGTACTTC,CAWSVMGSSYEQYF
NA,TRBV7-2,TRBJ2-7,NA,TGTGCCAGCAGCTTACAGGGGGGCTCCTACGAGCAGTACTTC,CASSLQGGSYEQYF
once,TRBV28,TRBJ2-7,TRBD2,TGTGCCAGCCGAACCGGGGGAGCGGGAGACACCTACGAGCAGTACTTC,CASRTGGAGDTYEQYF
few,TRBV2,TRBJ1-4,TRBD1,TGTGCCAGCAGGGCACCAGGGGGTCTCAATGAAAAACTGTTTTTT,CASRAPGGLNEKLFF
few,TRBV19,TRBJ2-7,NA,TGTGCCAGTAGACCGAGCGGGGACAAATTCTACGAGCAGTACTTC,CASRPSGDKFYEQYF
NA,TRBV14,TRBJ2-7,NA,TGTGCCAGCCGGGGCCGGGAGACATCCTACGAGCAGTACTTC,CASRGRETSYEQYF
few,TRBV2,TRBJ2-1,TRBD2,TGTGCCAGCAGTGAGGGTCTAGCGGGAATGGATGAGCAGTTCTTC,CASSEGLAGMDEQFF
NA,TRBV10-3,TRBJ2-3,TRBD2,TGTGCCATCAGTAAAACGGGACTAGCGGGCGGCACAGATACGCAGTATTTT,CAISKTGLAGGTDTQYF
once,TRBV9,TRBJ2-1,TRBD2,TGTGCCAGCAGCGTTAGCGGGGGACTAGCGGAATACAATGAGCAGTTCTTC,CASSVSGGLAEYNEQFF
NA,TRBV7-9,TRBJ2-4,TRBD1,TGTGCCAGCAGGGCGGGACAGGGAAACATTCAGTACTTC,CASRAGQGNIQYF
NA,TRBV10-3,TRBJ2-3,TRBD1,TGTGCCATCAGTGATAGGACAGGGACCACAGATACGCAGTATTTT,CAISDRTGTTDTQYF
NA,TRBV6-1,TRBJ2-3,TRBD2,TGTGCCAGCAGTGGACCTCTGGGACTAGCGGGAGGGCCTCAAGATACGCAGTATTTT,CASSGPLGLAGGPQDTQYF
NA,TRBV5-6,TRBJ1-1,TRBD1,TGTGCCAGCAGCTCTTGGGACAGAGGAGGGGTTGAAGCTTTCTTT,CASSSWDRGGVEAFF
NA,TRBV6-1,TRBJ1-5,NA,TGTGCCAGCAGTGAACGGGGGAATCAGCCCCAGCATTTT,CASSERGNQPQHF
NA,TRBV6-1,TRBJ2-7,NA,TGTGCCAGCAGTGAAGCCGCTAGCTATAGGCCCGAGCAGTACTTC,CASSEAASYRPEQYF
NA,TRBV3-1/TRBV3-2,TRBJ2-1,TRBD2,TGTGCCAGCAGCCAAGCGGGGACTAGCCGAAATGAGCAGTTCTTC,CASSQAGTSRNEQFF
NA,TRBV19,TRBJ2-2,TRBD2,TGTGCCAGTAGTCCTAGCGGGAGGGCCGACACCGGGGAGCTGTTTTTT,CASSPSGRADTGELFF
NA,TRBV19,TRBJ1-1,TRBD1,TGTGCCAGTAGTATGGGACAGGGGATGAGTGGGACTGAAGCTTTCTTT,CASSMGQGMSGTEAFF
NA,TRBV19,TRBJ1-4,TRBD1,TGTGCCGAGAAAGAAGGGACAGATAATGAAAAACTGTTTTTT,CAEKEGTDNEKLFF
NA,TRBV6-6,TRBJ2-5,NA,TGTGCCAGCAGTAGCAGGGGCCAAGAGACCCAGTACTTC,CASSSRGQETQYF
few,TRBV9,TRBJ2-1,TRBD2,TGTGCCAGCAGCGAGCGGGAGGGGCCAAATGAGCAGTTCTTC,CASSEREGPNEQFF
few,TRBV7-9,TRBJ1-2,TRBD1,TGTGCCAGCAGCTTAGACCCCGCAGGGGGCGCTGGCTACACCTTC,CASSLDPAGGAGYTF
NA,TRBV29-1,TRBJ2-1,NA,TGCAGCGGTGACTACTACAATGAGCAGTTCTTC,CSGDYYNEQFF
NA,TRBV5-1,TRBJ2-2,NA,TGCGCCAGCAGTTTCCGACAGGACGCGAACACCGGGGAGCTGTTTTTT,CASSFRQDANTGELFF
NA,TRBV7-2,TRBJ1-5,TRBD1,TGTGCCAGCAGCTCCGACCACACAGGGGGGCGCCAGCCCCAGCATTTT,CASSSDHTGGRQPQHF
NA,TRBV7-7,TRBJ2-7,TRBD1,TGTGCCAGCAGCTTAAACCAGGGGGACGAGCAGTACTTC,CASSLNQGDEQYF
NA,TRBV28,TRBJ1-2,NA,TGTGCCAGCAGTTTGGGGGGGTTCTTACATGGCTACACCTTC,CASSLGGFLHGYTF
NA,TRBV4-1,TRBJ1-6,NA,TGCGCCAGCAGCCAAGGACAGGCGATGAATTCACCCCTCCACTTT,CASSQGQAMNSPLHF
NA,TRBV24-1,TRBJ2-7,NA,TGTGCCACCGGTACTAGTGCCGAGAGCTCCTACGAGCAGTACTTC,CATGTSAESSYEQYF